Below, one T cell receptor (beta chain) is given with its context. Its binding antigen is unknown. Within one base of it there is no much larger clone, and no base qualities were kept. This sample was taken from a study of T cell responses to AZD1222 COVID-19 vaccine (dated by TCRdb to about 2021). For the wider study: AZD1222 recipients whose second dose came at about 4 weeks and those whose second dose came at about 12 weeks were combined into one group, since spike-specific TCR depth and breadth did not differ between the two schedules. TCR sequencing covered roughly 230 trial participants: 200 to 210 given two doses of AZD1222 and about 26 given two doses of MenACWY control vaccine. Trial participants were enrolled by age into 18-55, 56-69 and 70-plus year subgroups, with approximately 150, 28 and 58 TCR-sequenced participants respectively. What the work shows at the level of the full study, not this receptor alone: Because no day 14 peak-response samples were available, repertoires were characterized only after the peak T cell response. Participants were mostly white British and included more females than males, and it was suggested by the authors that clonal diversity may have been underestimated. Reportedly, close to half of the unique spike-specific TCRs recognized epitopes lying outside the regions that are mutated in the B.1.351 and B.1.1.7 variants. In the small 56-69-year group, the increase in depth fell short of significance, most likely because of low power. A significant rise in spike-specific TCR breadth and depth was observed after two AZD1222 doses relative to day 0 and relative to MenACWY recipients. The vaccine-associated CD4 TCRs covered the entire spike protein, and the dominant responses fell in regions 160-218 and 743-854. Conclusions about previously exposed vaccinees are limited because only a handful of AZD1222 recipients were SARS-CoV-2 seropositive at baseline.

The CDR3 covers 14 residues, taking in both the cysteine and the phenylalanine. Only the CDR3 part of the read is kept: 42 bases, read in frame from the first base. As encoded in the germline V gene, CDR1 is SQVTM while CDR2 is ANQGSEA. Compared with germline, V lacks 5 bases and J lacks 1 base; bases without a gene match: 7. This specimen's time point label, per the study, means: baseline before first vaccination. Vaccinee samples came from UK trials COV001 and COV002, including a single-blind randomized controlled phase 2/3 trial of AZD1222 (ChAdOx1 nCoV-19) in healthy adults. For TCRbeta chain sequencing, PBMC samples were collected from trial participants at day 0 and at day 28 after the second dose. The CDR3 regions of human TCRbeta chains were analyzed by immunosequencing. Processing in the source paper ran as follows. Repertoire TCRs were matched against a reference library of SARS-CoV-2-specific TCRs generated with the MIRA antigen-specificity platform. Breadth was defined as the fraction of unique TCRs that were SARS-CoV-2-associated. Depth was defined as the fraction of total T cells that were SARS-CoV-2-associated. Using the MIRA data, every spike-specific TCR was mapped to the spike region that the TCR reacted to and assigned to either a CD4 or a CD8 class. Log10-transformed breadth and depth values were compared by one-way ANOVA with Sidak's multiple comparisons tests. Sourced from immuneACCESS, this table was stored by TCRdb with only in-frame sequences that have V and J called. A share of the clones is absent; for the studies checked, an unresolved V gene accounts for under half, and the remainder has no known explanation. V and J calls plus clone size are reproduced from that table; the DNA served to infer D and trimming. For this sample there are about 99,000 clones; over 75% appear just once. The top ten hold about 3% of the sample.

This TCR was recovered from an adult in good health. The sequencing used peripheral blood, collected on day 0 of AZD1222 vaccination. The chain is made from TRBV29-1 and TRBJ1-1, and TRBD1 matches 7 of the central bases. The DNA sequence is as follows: TGCAGCGTTTTACCCGGGACAGCGAACACTGAAGCTTTCTTT. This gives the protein CSVLPGTANTEAFF.